This entry lists 9 T cell receptor beta chains sequenced from one sample in a study of T cells in women clearing cervical HPV infection. Profiled with immunoSEQ multiplex PCR; TCRdb holds only in-frame clones, not every one. Its clone listing holds over 30,000 clones. The sample was blood buffy coat. The source of these receptors is a woman between 18 and 70 years old with a cervical HPV16 infection that either progressed to CIN3+ or cleared (not recorded which).

The CDR3 bases that were read are TGTGCCAGCAGCAAACCTGACAGGGCGCTCTACGAG. This sequence encodes CASSKPDRALYE. The whole CDR3 region reads CASSKPDRALYEQYF. The rearrangement joins TRBV6-2 or TRBV6-3 to TRBJ2-7; 7 bases align to TRBD1. The read stops 3 residues short of the end of the CDR3; the missing end is completed from the germline J gene. This CDR3 spans 15 amino acids. V lost 6 bases, J lost 3 bases, and 11 bases stayed unmatched. Germline-derived CDR1 and CDR2 are MNHEY and SVGEGT.

Concerning this clone itself: The CDR3 end is not reached by the read, which stops 3 residues before it; the germline J gene fills it in. V usage is TRBV6-1 and J usage is TRBJ2-7, with 8 bases matching TRBD1. The CDR3 consists of 12 residues. Germline CDR1 reads MNHNS; CDR2 reads SASEGT. The V and J ends lost 4 bases and 6 bases, in that order; junction bases with no gene match: 2. CDR3 DNA (partial): TGTGCCAGCAGTGGGACAGGGAGCGAG. Translating gives CASSGTGSE. The entire CDR3 reads CASSGTGSEQYF.

Worth noting for this clone: The read gets to within 3 residues of the CDR3 end, and the germline J gene fills in the rest. This rearrangement joins TRBV19 to TRBJ1-2, with TRBD1 matching over 7 bases. The germline gives CDR1 LNHDA, CDR2 SQIVND (reference sequence). The CDR3 spans 14 residues. Unmatched junction bases numbered 10, after V lost 6 bases and J lost 6 bases. The CDR3 is CASSINGQADGYTF. The part of the CDR3 DNA that was read is TGTGCCAGTAGCATAAATGGACAGGCCGATGGC.

On this clone: The read stops 3 residues short of the end of the CDR3; the missing end is completed from the germline J gene. The chain is built from TRBV19 and TRBJ1-5; D is possibly TRBD1 (6 bases). Trimming shortened V by 6 bases and J by 3 bases, and 12 bases separated the two germline ends. The CDR3 totals 14 residues. Germline V gene sequence: CDR1 LNHDA, CDR2 SQIVND (reference sequence). Incomplete CDR3 DNA: TGTGCCAGTAGCAACCAGGGGCTCAATCAGCCC. Its protein product is CASSNQGLNQP. The full CDR3 protein is CASSNQGLNQPQHF.

For this clone: The read comes to an end 3 residues before the CDR3 does, leaving the germline J gene to fill in the end. J is TRBJ2-3 and V is TRBV27; 7 positions match TRBD2. Germline V CDR1 and CDR2: MNHEY, SMNVEV (reference sequence). J gave up 0 bases and V 5 bases, and 11 bases lay outside the gene matches. This CDR3 is 17 amino acids long. CDR3 loop: CASSPTGLERSTDTQYF. CDR3 bases read: TGTGCCAGCAGTCCCACCGGACTAGAAAGGAGCACAGATACG.

A word on this clone: Sequencing ends 3 residues short of the CDR3 end; the germline J gene provides the rest. The V gene is TRBV20-1, the J gene TRBJ1-2; D remains ambiguous. This CDR3 contains 13 residues. CDR1 and CDR2 (germline): DFQATT, SNEGSKA (reference sequence). The V end was cut by 5 bases, the J end by 7 bases, with 17 bases between. The sequenced part of the CDR3 DNA is TGCAGTGCTCGTCCCGGAGGGTCAGCTGGC. It translates to CSARPGGSAG. The CDR3 in full is CSARPGGSAGYTF.

Concerning this clone: The read finishes 3 residues shy of the CDR3 end, and the germline J gene is used to complete it. The V gene is TRBV12-3 or TRBV12-4, the J gene TRBJ2-5, with TRBD2 matching over 8 bases. Trimming cost V 2 bases and J 6 bases; bases outside gene matches: 8. The CDR3 loop spans 15 amino acids. The CDR3: CASSLSGGRVKTQYF. The CDR3 bases that were read are TGTGCCAGCAGTTTAAGCGGGGGCCGTGTGAAGACC.

On this clone itself: The read ends 3 residues early relative to the CDR3; the germline J gene fills the gap. The rearrangement joins TRBV6-2 or TRBV6-3 to TRBJ1-2, with 10 bases aligning to TRBD1. The CDR3 is 15 residues long. Germline values: CDR1 MNHEY, CDR2 SVGEGT. This CDR3 is CASSPGTGASYDYTF. CDR3 DNA (partial): TGTGCCAGCAGTCCCGGGACAGGGGCTTCCTACGAC.

The DNA read from the CDR3 is TGTGCCATCAGGAACGGACACTCGAACACCGGGGAG. Translated: CAIRNGHSNTGE. The whole CDR3 is CAIRNGHSNTGELFF. This chain uses TRBV10-3 with TRBJ2-2; weak D call: TRBD1 (5 bases). The read is 3 residues too short to cover the CDR3 end, so that end is filled in from the germline J gene. V lost 6 bases, J lost 0 bases, and 11 bases lay in between. The CDR3 extends over 15 amino acids. Germline CDR1 reads ENHRY; CDR2 reads SYGVKD.